These T cell receptor beta chains were read from a single sample in a study of shared clonotypes between healthy human individuals. Sequencing used immunoSEQ multiplex PCR; TCRdb keeps in-frame clones, though not all of them. Among over a million clones, roughly 95% were seen once, and the ten largest hold roughly 1.2%. The sample was naive CD4+ T cells sorted from blood. The receptors originated from a young man in good health. CDR3s include the opening cysteine and the closing phenylalanine or tryptophan. D genes are given only for firm matches. Size is stated for part of the rows, as once, few or many counts, or as a class when the clone is expanded.

TRBV5-1	TRBD2	TRBJ2-3	NA	TGCGCCAGCAGCGGGACTAGCGGGAATACGCAGTATTTT	CASSGTSGNTQYF
TRBV7-2	TRBD2	TRBJ2-7	NA	TGTGCCAGCAGCCTAACAAATGTGGCGGGAGCTCTCTACGAGCAGTACTTC	CASSLTNVAGALYEQYF
TRBV7-3	TRBD1	TRBJ1-1	NA	TGTGCCAGCAGTTATGACAGGGACACTGAAGCTTTCTTT	CASSYDRDTEAFF
TRBV29-1	TRBD2	TRBJ2-7	NA	TGCAGCGTTGAAACAACCGGGACTAGCGGCTACGAGCAGTACTTC	CSVETTGTSGYEQYF
TRBV28	NA	TRBJ2-2	once	TGTGCCGGCGCCGAAGCGGGTGCCCATCGTACCGGGGAGCTGTTTTTT	CAGAEAGAHRTGELFF
TRBV5-1	NA	TRBJ2-1	NA	TGCGCCAGCAGCTTGGGGCGGGACTTCTCGTACAATGAGCAGTTCTTC	CASSLGRDFSYNEQFF
TRBV15	NA	TRBJ2-1	once	TGTGCCACCAGCAGAGATAGTCTCTCCTGGTATGAGCAGTTCTTC	CATSRDSLSWYEQFF
TRBV4-3	NA	TRBJ2-7	once	TGCGCCAGCAGCCAAGGGGTGACGTTCCGCTCCTACGAGCAGTACTTC	CASSQGVTFRSYEQYF
TRBV5-4	NA	TRBJ2-1	NA	TGTGCCAGCAGCTTGGTTCAGGAGAATGAGCAGTTCTTC	CASSLVQENEQFF
TRBV30	TRBD2	TRBJ2-4	once	TGTGCCTATCCGGGACTAGCGGGAGATTTCCCTGCCAAAAACATTCAGTACTTC	CAYPGLAGDFPAKNIQYF
TRBV5-8	TRBD1	TRBJ1-5	NA	TGTGCCAGCAGCTTGGGGGACAGGGGCAATCAGCCCCAGCATTTT	CASSLGDRGNQPQHF
TRBV5-1	NA	TRBJ1-2	once	TGCGCCAGCAGCTTGGGGGCCGGGGATGGCTACACCTTC	CASSLGAGDGYTF
TRBV21-1	NA	TRBJ1-1	NA	TGTGCCAGCAGCAAAGACAGGGGCCAGCCCTACACTGAAGCTTTCTTT	CASSKDRGQPYTEAFF
TRBV5-5	NA	TRBJ1-1	few	TGTGCCAGCAGCTGGGGGAGCACTGAAGCTTTCTTT	CASSWGSTEAFF
TRBV6-5	NA	TRBJ2-1	NA	TGTGCCAGCAGTTACTCCGGTTCAGGGTGGGGAGAGCAGTTCTTC	CASSYSGSGWGEQFF
TRBV5-1	NA	TRBJ1-5	once	TGCGCCAGCAGCTTGAGCCGGGGTCAGCCCCAGCATTTT	CASSLSRGQPQHF
TRBV4-2	NA	TRBJ1-5	NA	TGTGCCAGCAGCCCCAGAGAGGGTCCCCAGCCCCAGCATTTT	CASSPREGPQPQHF
TRBV30	TRBD2	TRBJ2-1	NA	TGTGCCTGGAGTGTATACGGGAGGGCGTACAATGAGCAGTTCTTC	CAWSVYGRAYNEQFF
TRBV18	NA	TRBJ2-3	NA	TGTGCCAGCTCACCTAGCGGAAGCACAGATACGCAGTATTTT	CASSPSGSTDTQYF
TRBV5-4	TRBD2	TRBJ2-7	once	TGTGCCAGCAGTTTAGCGGGAGGGCCTCTGCAGTACTTC	CASSLAGGPLQYF
TRBV2	NA	TRBJ2-7	NA	TGTGCCCGAGGGGCTGCCTACGAGCAGTACTTC	CARGAAYEQYF
TRBV18	TRBD1	TRBJ1-1	NA	TGTGCCAGCTCACCCGCGACAGGGAGAGGAGGGGGCACTGAAGCTTTCTTT	CASSPATGRGGGTEAFF
TRBV7-2	NA	TRBJ2-1	NA	TGTGCCAGCAGCTTAGCGGGTAGTACCTACAATGAGCAGTTCTTC	CASSLAGSTYNEQFF
TRBV10-3	NA	TRBJ1-3	once	TGTGCCATCAGTGAAAACAGCTACTCTGGAAACACCATATATTTT	CAISENSYSGNTIYF
TRBV7-3	NA	TRBJ2-3	NA	TGTGCCAGCAGCCAATATCCCAGCACAGATACGCAGTATTTT	CASSQYPSTDTQYF
TRBV6-4	NA	TRBJ2-7	NA	TGTGCCAGCAGTGACGGGCCCCTGAACGAGCAGTACTTC	CASSDGPLNEQYF
TRBV5-4	TRBD2	TRBJ2-2	once	TGTGCCAGCAGCTTGAGCGGGAGGTCCTCCGGGGAGCTGTTTTTT	CASSLSGRSSGELFF
TRBV28	NA	TRBJ1-2	NA	TGTGCCAGCAGTTCGGCCAGGGCTTTTGACTACACCTTC	CASSSARAFDYTF
TRBV30	NA	TRBJ1-1	NA	TGTGCCTGGAGTGTTGGGTGGAACACTGAAGCTTTCTTT	CAWSVGWNTEAFF
TRBV7-3	NA	TRBJ2-1	NA	TGTGCCAGCAGCTTTGCCGGGAGCTCCTACAATGAGCAGTTCTTC	CASSFAGSSYNEQFF
TRBV6-6	NA	TRBJ2-1	NA	TGTGCCAGCTCCGGGGGAAGCTCCTACAATGAGCAGTTCTTC	CASSGGSSYNEQFF
TRBV6-1	NA	TRBJ1-2	NA	TGTGCCAGCATGCTCTTTACTGTCTATGGCTACACCTTC	CASMLFTVYGYTF
TRBV28	NA	TRBJ1-1	NA	TGTGCCAGCAGTTTACACCGAATGAACACTGAAGCTTTCTTT	CASSLHRMNTEAFF
TRBV25-1	NA	TRBJ1-3	NA	TGTGCCAGCAGTGCAACCCCCGGATCAAACTTTGGAAACACCATATATTTT	CASSATPGSNFGNTIYF
TRBV7-9	NA	TRBJ1-2	NA	TGTGCCAGCAGCTTCGGAGGGGGCTATGGCTACACCTTC	CASSFGGGYGYTF
TRBV10-3	TRBD1	TRBJ2-5	NA	TGTGCCACAACAGGGGGTCTCCAAGAGACCCAGTACTTC	CATTGGLQETQYF
TRBV6-1	NA	TRBJ2-7	NA	TGTGCCAGCAGTGGGCGACGACAGAAGGCCTCCTACGAGCAGTACTTC	CASSGRRQKASYEQYF
TRBV5-1	NA	TRBJ2-1	NA	TGCGCCAGCAGCTTCCGGGACCAACACAATGAGCAGTTCTTC	CASSFRDQHNEQFF
TRBV7-3	TRBD1	TRBJ2-3	NA	TGTGCCAGCAGCTTAAGTCCAGGGGGTGGCACAGATACGCAGTATTTT	CASSLSPGGGTDTQYF
TRBV18	TRBD1	TRBJ1-1	NA	TGTGCCAGCTCACTGACAGGGGGCGAACACACTGAAGCTTTCTTT	CASSLTGGEHTEAFF
TRBV5-1	TRBD2	TRBJ2-7	NA	TGCGCCAGCAGCACGGGACTAGCGGGAGTTTACGAGCAGTACTTC	CASSTGLAGVYEQYF
TRBV19	NA	TRBJ2-1	NA	TGTGCCAGTAGTTCGGGGTACGGCGATGAGCAGTTCTTC	CASSSGYGDEQFF
TRBV6-5	NA	TRBJ2-7	NA	TGTGCCAGCAGCCGAGGGGTTGGCTCCTACGAGCAGTACTTC	CASSRGVGSYEQYF